These 24 T cell receptor beta chains came from one sample sequenced in a study of Graves' ophthalmopathy and Graves' hyperthyroidism. RNA transcripts served as template for amplifying TCR beta CDR3 sequences. RT-PCR with HTBI primers came first, then second-round multiplex PCR. TCRdb recomputed calls from the multiplex PCR reads with MiXCR, one row per CDR3 protein. The data show about 400,000 distinct CDR3 sequences, less than 20% seen once. Specimen: peripheral blood. The source of these receptors is a young woman with stable Graves' hyperthyroidism.

This clonotype was recorded a few times. V gene TRBV18 combines with J gene TRBJ1-1; 9 bases are a match to TRBD1. The CDR3 sequence is 15 residues long. After removal of 4 bases from V and 5 bases from J, the junction contained 8 bases not matched to a gene. Germline values: CDR1 KGHSH, CDR2 LQKENI. CDR3 sequence reads: CASSRDRVFGTEAFF. The CDR3 bases are TGTGCCAGCTCACGGGACAGGGTCTTCGGAACTGAAGCTTTCTTT.

This clonotype occurred many times. V usage is TRBV7-2 and J usage is TRBJ2-6; perhaps TRBD1 as D (6 bases). Looked up from germline, CDR1 is SGHTA and CDR2 is FQGNSA. The CDR3 consists of 14 residues. Trimming took off 7 bases at V and 4 bases at J, with 11 bases between the two ends. CDR3: CASTQGSGANVLTF. CDR3 coding DNA: TGTGCCAGCACCCAGGGGTCAGGGGCCAACGTCCTGACTTTC.

As regards this clonotype: This may stem from a read error, because a much larger clone lies one nucleotide away. The V call is TRBV4-1, the J call TRBJ1-1; D is unresolved. CDR3 length: 14 amino acids. CDR1 MGHRA and CDR2 YSYEKL come from the germline V gene. CDR3 loop: CASSQEGVNAEAFF. CDR3 DNA: TGCGCCAGCAGCCAAGAGGGTGTGAACGCTGAAGCTTTCTTT.

This clonotype was found many times. V usage is TRBV12-3 or TRBV12-4 and J usage is TRBJ1-5; TRBD1 is a possible D gene (5 bases). Trimming cost V 3 bases and J 1 base, with 10 bases left between them. The CDR3 extends over 15 amino acids. The CDR3 nucleotides read TGTGCCAGCAGTTTTCCGGGACCGAGCAATCAGCCCCAGCATTTT. This encodes CASSFPGPSNQPQHF.

The sample holds many counts of this clonotype. The chain employs TRBV6-2 or TRBV6-3 and TRBJ1-1; D gene uncertain. Trimming removed 7 bases at V and 1 base at J, with 10 bases between. Germline V gives CDR1 MNHEY, CDR2 SVGEGT. The CDR3 is 13 amino acids. The chain's CDR3 is CASTNGWNTEAFF. In nucleotides, the CDR3 is TGTGCCAGCACCAACGGGTGGAACACTGAAGCTTTCTTT.

This clonotype came up a few times. The chain has TRBV4-1 and TRBJ2-7; D is possibly TRBD1 (6 bases). Germline V lookup: CDR1 MGHRA, CDR2 YSYEKL. This CDR3 is built from 15 residues. Trimming took off 0 bases at V and 4 bases at J, with 13 bases between the two ends. Here the CDR3 DNA reads TGCGCCAGCAGCCAAGATAGCCAGGGGTCTTACGAGCAGTACTTC. Its protein is CASSQDSQGSYEQYF.

This clonotype was counted a few times. The J gene is TRBJ1-5, the V gene TRBV4-1, with TRBD1 identical over 7 bases. The CDR3 length is 16 residues. J gave up 7 bases and V 0 bases, and 9 bases lay outside the gene matches. The germline gives CDR1 MGHRA, CDR2 YSYEKL. In DNA form, the CDR3 reads TGCGCCAGCAGCCAAGAAGGGACAGCCCTCAGGCAGCCCCAGCATTTT. Translated, it gives CASSQEGTALRQPQHF.

CDR3 amino acids: CASSAWGDHQETQYF. The CDR3 region has the DNA TGCGCCAGCAGCGCCTGGGGGGACCACCAAGAGACCCAGTACTTC. The chain employs TRBV5-1 and TRBJ2-5, with D possibly TRBD2 on 6 matching bases. Germline loops: CDR1 SGHRS, CDR2 YFSETQ. Deletions cut 4 bases from V and 0 bases from J, with 13 bases between. The CDR3 extends over 15 amino acids.

Ten or more counts support this clonotype. The genes are TRBV12-3 or TRBV12-4 and TRBJ1-1; no definite D call. V lost 6 bases and J 1 base, leaving 9 bases between the germline ends. The CDR3 contains 13 residues. The CDR3 nucleotides are TGTGCCAGCAGGCGTACAGAGAACACTGAAGCTTTCTTT. Residues: CASRRTENTEAFF.

This clonotype was found many times. This chain uses TRBV12-3 or TRBV12-4 with TRBJ1-1; a weak D match, TRBD1 (6 bases). The V gene lost 6 bases and the J gene lost 5 bases, with 13 bases spanning the gap. This CDR3 comprises 13 residues. DNA for the CDR3: TGTGCCAGCAGGCTCGGGGGGCAAACTGAAGCTTTCTTT. Its translation is CASRLGGQTEAFF.

This clonotype was seen many times. The chain is built from TRBV27 and TRBJ1-5; D remains ambiguous. Per germline, CDR1 MNHEY and CDR2 SMNVEV (reference sequence). The CDR3 runs to 14 residues. Trimming stripped 5 bases from V and 0 bases from J, with 8 bases between. Here the CDR3 reads CASSPDGSNQPQHF. The CDR3 coding sequence is TGTGCCAGCAGTCCGGACGGTAGCAATCAGCCCCAGCATTTT.

The chain links TRBV12-3 or TRBV12-4 to TRBJ1-2; no clear D gene. This CDR3 has 13 residues. V lost 5 bases and J 5 bases, leaving 12 bases between the germline ends. This chain's CDR3 is CASSTSGFYGYTF. In DNA, the CDR3 is TGTGCCAGCAGTACGTCAGGCTTTTATGGCTACACCTTC.

This clonotype was observed at least ten times. This chain connects TRBV29-1 to TRBJ2-4; TRBD1 might be the D (5 bases). The germline V gene has CDR1 SQVTM and CDR2 ANQGSEA. The CDR3 consists of 11 residues. V lost 5 bases to trimming and J lost 8 bases, with 10 bases between them. This CDR3 is CSVSVGDIQYF. CDR3 nucleotide sequence: TGCAGCGTTAGTGTAGGGGACATTCAGTACTTC.

This clonotype was recorded once. One junction end does not reproduce the germline sequence, and a read error may be involved. V gene TRBV6-2 or TRBV6-3 combines with J gene TRBJ1-1; a possible D gene is TRBD1 (5 bases). The germline V gene has CDR1 MNHEY and CDR2 SVGEGT. The CDR3 contains 12 residues. CDR3 sequence reads: CSSSSGASEAFF. In DNA, the CDR3 is TGTTCCAGCAGTTCCGGGGCCTCGGAAGCTTTCTTT.

This clonotype was counted ten times or more. The gene calls are TRBV2 and TRBJ1-5, with 12 nucleotides matching TRBD1. V shed 4 bases, J shed 4 bases, and the junction held 5 bases outside the gene matches. This CDR3 spans 16 amino acids. Germline values: CDR1 SNHLY, CDR2 FYNNEI. The chain's CDR3 is CASSGDRGRVNQPQHF. DNA of the CDR3: TGTGCCAGCAGTGGGGACAGGGGGCGAGTAAATCAGCCCCAGCATTTT.

This chain connects TRBV12-3 or TRBV12-4 to TRBJ1-1; no firm D call. V lost 3 bases and J lost 7, with 9 bases in between. The CDR3 has 12 residues. CDR3 bases: TGTGCCAGCAGTTTCTGGCGGGGTGAAGCTTTCTTT. Its translation: CASSFWRGEAFF.

The chain carries TRBV5-1 and TRBJ2-2; 8 bases map to TRBD2. Germline-derived CDR1 and CDR2 are SGHRS and YFSETQ. Germline trimming cut 0 bases from V and 4 bases from J; bases unmatched to any gene: 11. This CDR3 is 18 amino acids long. DNA of the CDR3: TGCGCCAGCAGCTTGGGAAGTACGACTAGCGCGGCCACCGGGGAGCTGTTTTTT. The encoded protein is CASSLGSTTSAATGELFF.

Worth noting for this clonotype: A read error may explain this, as a much larger clone is one base away. The chain has TRBV7-3 and TRBJ1-1, with 7 positions matching TRBD1. Unmatched junction bases numbered 8, after V lost 4 bases and J lost 6 bases. The CDR3 has 14 amino acids. From germline, CDR1 is SGHTA and CDR2 FQGTGA. The CDR3 is CASSSTQGIAEAFF. As DNA, the CDR3 is TGTGCCAGCAGCTCGACACAGGGGATCGCTGAAGCTTTCTTT.

In its sample, this clonotype was seen many times. The chain combines TRBV9 with TRBJ1-3; the match to TRBD1 covers 8 bases. Trimming removed 0 bases from V and 1 base from J; junction bases left unmatched: 9. This CDR3 contains 18 residues. Germline values: CDR1 SGDLS, CDR2 YYNGEE. CDR3 loop: CASSVGGTGLGSGNTIYF. The CDR3 coding sequence is TGTGCCAGCAGCGTAGGTGGGACAGGCCTAGGGTCTGGAAACACCATATATTTT.

This clonotype was seen many times. The rearrangement joins TRBV7-9 to TRBJ2-7; D may be TRBD2 (5 bases). V was pared by 4 bases and J by 0 bases, with 13 bases between. The length of the CDR3 is 15 residues. CDR1 SEHNR and CDR2 FQNEAQ come from the germline V gene (reference sequence). CDR3 coding DNA: TGTGCCAGCAGCTCGTATAAGCGGAGCTCCTACGAGCAGTACTTC. Amino acid sequence: CASSSYKRSSYEQYF.

This clonotype has more than one count but fewer than ten. The V call is TRBV5-1, the J call TRBJ2-5, with D possibly TRBD2 on 6 matching bases. V was trimmed by 6 bases and J by 3 bases, leaving 21 bases between them. Germline V CDR1 and CDR2: SGHRS, YFSETQ. This CDR3 has 16 amino acids. CDR3 amino acids: CASTLGEALRKETQYF. CDR3 nucleotides: TGCGCCAGCACCCTCGGGGAGGCACTCCGAAAAGAGACCCAGTACTTC.

The V gene is TRBV18, the J gene TRBJ1-1; 7 bases match TRBD1. V lost 3 bases to trimming and J lost 3 bases; unmatched junction nucleotides: 4. The CDR3 has 14 residues. CDR1 is KGHSH, CDR2 LQKENI, per germline. The CDR3 coding sequence is TGTGCCAGCTCACCCGACAGGGACCACACTGAAGCTTTCTTT. This translates into CASSPDRDHTEAFF.

This clonotype showed up many times. The genes are TRBV2 and TRBJ1-3; D call uncertain. Germline loops: CDR1 SNHLY, CDR2 FYNNEI. V was trimmed by 6 bases and J by 0 bases, leaving 3 bases between them. The CDR3 extends over 12 amino acids. CDR3 bases: TGTGCCAGCAGGGGCTCTGGAAACACCATATATTTT. The encoded protein is CASRGSGNTIYF.

This clonotype showed up many times. V usage is TRBV5-1 and J usage is TRBJ1-6, with a possible D match to TRBD1 (5 bases). Germline loops: CDR1 SGHRS, CDR2 YFSETQ. V lost 4 bases to trimming and J lost 7 bases, with 15 bases between them. This CDR3 spans 15 amino acids. CDR3 region: CASSPWGSLNSPLHF. CDR3 in DNA: TGCGCCAGCAGCCCTTGGGGCTCATTGAATTCACCCCTCCACTTT.